A single sample is the source of the 11 T cell receptor beta chains below, sequenced in a study of memory CD4+ T cells and cytomegalovirus serostatus. The repertoire was sequenced with immunoSEQ multiplex PCR; TCRdb's copy has only in-frame clones and lacks some. The sample holds 27,000 or so clones; 76% are singletons and the top ten take roughly 1.1%. The sort gate was single viable CD3+CD4+CD8-CD45RO+ cells for memory CD4+ T cells. Sequencing was carried out using memory CD4+ T cells from blood. The receptors derive from an adult in good health and CMV-seronegative.

The V call is TRBV7-8, the J call TRBJ1-2; D is unclear. Trimming removed 1 base from V and 6 bases from J, with 12 bases in between. Germline V gene lookup returns CDR1 SGHVS and CDR2 FQNEAQ. CDR3 length: 14 residues. The CDR3 DNA reads TGTGCCAGCAGCTTAGACTCATGGGAAGATGGCTACACCTTC. Translation gives CASSLDSWEDGYTF.

This clone was observed a few times. V usage is TRBV5-4 and J usage is TRBJ1-6, with D possibly matching TRBD1 (6 bases). The CDR3 is 13 amino acids. In germline, CDR1 is SGHNT, CDR2 YYREEE (reference sequence). V lost 0 bases and J 10 bases, leaving 8 bases between the germline ends. CDR3 in DNA: TGTGCCAGCAGCTTGGACAGGGTCTCACCCCTCCACTTT. Protein sequence: CASSLDRVSPLHF.

This sequence joins TRBV7-2 and TRBJ2-1; D is uncertain. CDR1 is SGHTA and CDR2 is FQGNSA in the germline V gene. The CDR3 sequence is 15 residues long. V lost 0 bases and J lost 1, with 7 bases in between. The CDR3 bases are TGTGCCAGCAGCTTAGCTATCGCATCCTACAATGAGCAGTTCTTC. Translation gives CASSLAIASYNEQFF.

This rearrangement joins TRBV2 to TRBJ2-1; TRBD1 aligns across 9 bases. The germline gives CDR1 SNHLY, CDR2 FYNNEI. The V segment lost 5 bases and the J segment 9 bases; nucleotides outside the gene matches: 8. The CDR3 has 14 amino acids. The CDR3 coding sequence is TGTGCCAGCAGTCCCAAGGGGACAGGGAGTGAGCAGTTCTTC. This translates into CASSPKGTGSEQFF.

The V call is TRBV6-1, the J call TRBJ1-1; no clear D gene. V shed 2 bases and J shed 5 bases, with 12 bases lying between them. This CDR3 region has 14 residues. CDR1 is MNHNS, CDR2 SASEGT, per germline. The CDR3 spells CASSELGMGTEAFF. CDR3 DNA: TGTGCCAGCAGTGAATTGGGCATGGGGACTGAAGCTTTCTTT.

The V and J genes are TRBV11-1 and TRBJ2-5; 10 bases are shared with TRBD1. Germline values: CDR1 SGHAT, CDR2 FQDESV (reference sequence). There are 14 residues in the CDR3. Trimming at V came to 4 bases and at J to 13 bases, leaving 12 bases not matched to a gene. DNA of the CDR3: TGTGCCAGCAGCTCGTCGACAGGGGGCTTAAGTTCGTACTTC. This gives the protein CASSSSTGGLSSYF.

This chain uses TRBV28 with TRBJ1-3; perhaps TRBD1 as D (6 bases). The V end was cut by 6 bases, the J end by 3 bases, with 18 bases between. This CDR3 contains 16 residues. From germline, CDR1 is MDHEN and CDR2 SYDVKM. This chain's CDR3 is CASRSRGLGVGNTIYF. The CDR3 bases are TGTGCCAGCAGAAGCAGGGGATTAGGCGTTGGAAACACCATATATTTT. The variable domain in full, with the rest retrieved from reference TRBV28 and TRBJ1-3, is DVKVTQSSRYLVKRTGEKVFLECVQDMDHENMFWYRQDPGLGLRLIYFSYDVKMKEKGDIPEGYSVSREKKERFSLILESASTNQTSMYLCASRSRGLGVGNTIYFGEGSWLTVV.

This sequence joins TRBV7-2 and TRBJ2-3; D gene unclear. Trimming took 5 bases from V and 4 from J, leaving 7 bases between them. The CDR3 contains 12 residues. The germline CDR1 and CDR2 sequences are SGHTA and FQGNSA. CDR3 sequence reads: CASSRRSDTQYF. The CDR3 nucleotides read TGTGCCAGCAGCCGCCGGTCAGATACGCAGTATTTT.

The chain is built from TRBV11-2 and TRBJ1-5; D not certain. The CDR3 loop spans 13 amino acids. With 0 bases removed from V and 2 bases from J, the gap between germline ends came to 2 bases. The V gene's germline CDR1 is SGHAT and CDR2 FQNNGV. For the CDR3, the DNA is TGTGCCAGCAGCTTAGACCGCAATCAGCCCCAGCATTTT. Translating it yields CASSLDRNQPQHF. The full variable domain, with the rest looked up from reference TRBV11-2 and TRBJ1-5, is EAGVAQSPRYKIIEKRQSVAFWCNPISGHATLYWYQQILGQGPKLLIQFQNNGVVDDSQLPKDRFSAERLKGVDSTLKIQPAKLEDSAVYLCASSLDRNQPQHFGDGTRLSIL.

This rearrangement joins TRBV7-9 to TRBJ1-1; a weak D match, TRBD1 (5 bases). V was trimmed by 5 bases and J by 6 bases, leaving 13 bases between them. The CDR3 contains 13 residues. The germline V gene encodes CDR1 SEHNR and CDR2 FQNEAQ (reference sequence). The CDR3 spells CASSDWGRPEAFF. The CDR3 DNA reads as TGTGCCAGCAGCGATTGGGGCCGGCCTGAAGCTTTCTTT.

The chain carries TRBV6-1 and TRBJ2-1; 8 bases map to TRBD2. Unmatched junction bases numbered 13, after V lost 8 bases and J lost 10 bases. The CDR3 extends over 14 amino acids. In germline, CDR1 is MNHNS, CDR2 SASEGT. The CDR3: CASGPGLVVGEQFF. The CDR3 bases are TGTGCCAGCGGACCGGGACTAGTCGTTGGAGAGCAGTTCTTC.